A single sample gave rise to the 8 T cell receptor beta chains below, sequenced in a study of blood T cell repertoires in COVID-19. The table came from immunoSEQ multiplex PCR; TCRdb's copy has only in-frame clones and leaves some out. The data contain approximately 150,000 clones, 80% to 90% of them singletons. What was sequenced was peripheral blood. The receptors stem from a woman between 50 and 59 years old with acute or convalescent COVID-19.

This rearrangement joins TRBV3-1 (or the pseudogene TRBV3-2) to TRBJ1-2, with D perhaps matching TRBD1 (5 bases). The CDR3 is 14 amino acids. Germline V lookup: CDR1 LGHDT, CDR2 YNNKEL (reference sequence). Trimming took off 0 bases at V and 3 bases at J, with 8 bases between the two ends. The CDR3 loop is CASSQDSGDYGYTF. Here the CDR3 DNA reads TGTGCCAGCAGCCAAGATTCGGGGGACTATGGCTACACCTTC.

The chain is built from TRBV5-8 and TRBJ2-7, with D unresolved. The CDR3 has 13 residues. Germline loops: CDR1 SGHTS, CDR2 YDEGEE. Trimming stripped 0 bases from V and 12 bases from J, with 16 bases between. CDR3 amino acids: CASSLGVRAPVYF. The DNA for the CDR3 is TGTGCCAGCAGCTTGGGAGTTCGAGCACCTGTGTACTTC.

The V and J genes are TRBV6-1 and TRBJ1-2; tentatively, D is TRBD1 (5 bases). CDR1 MNHNS and CDR2 SASEGT come from the germline V gene. V lost 3 bases and J 2 bases, leaving 10 bases between the germline ends. The length of the CDR3 is 14 residues. CDR3 region: CASSDPGLNYGYTF. CDR3 DNA: TGTGCCAGCAGTGACCCAGGGCTGAACTATGGCTACACCTTC.

This chain joins TRBV30 and TRBJ1-1, with 7 nucleotides matching TRBD1. The J segment lost 3 bases and the V segment lost 6 bases, leaving 7 bases of the junction unmatched. Germline V CDR1 and CDR2: GTSNPN, SVGIG (reference sequence). CDR3 length equals 13 residues. CDR3 sequence (DNA): TGTGCCTGCCAGCAGGGGGGAGACACTGAAGCTTTCTTT. Amino acid sequence: CACQQGGDTEAFF.

V is TRBV9 and J is TRBJ1-2; D might be TRBD1 (6 bases). Deletions cut 3 bases from V and 0 bases from J, with 18 bases between. Germline assignment: CDR1 SGDLS and CDR2 YYNGEE. The CDR3 is 17 residues long. The CDR3, as DNA: TGTGCCAGCAGCGCGGGGGGGAAGACAGGCACTAACTATGGCTACACCTTC. Translation gives CASSAGGKTGTNYGYTF.

J is TRBJ1-5 and V is TRBV6-5; D unresolved. There are 13 residues in the CDR3. V lost 6 bases and J 5 bases, leaving 11 bases between the germline ends. Germline values: CDR1 MNHEY, CDR2 SVGAGI. The chain's CDR3 is CASSKTPHQPQHF. DNA of the CDR3: TGTGCCAGCAGCAAGACACCGCATCAGCCCCAGCATTTT.

The chain uses TRBV19 and TRBJ2-7, with D unclear. V was clipped by 3 bases and J by 0 bases, with 9 bases between them. CDR1 LNHDA and CDR2 SQIVND come from the germline V gene (reference sequence). This CDR3 has 14 amino acids. The CDR3 nucleotides read TGTGCCAGTAGTATTTCGGGTTCCTCCTACGAGCAGTACTTC. This gives the protein CASSISGSSYEQYF.

The gene calls are TRBV6-5 and TRBJ2-2; 9 nucleotides line up with TRBD2. The CDR3 totals 15 residues. Germline V gene lookup returns CDR1 MNHEY and CDR2 SVGAGI. V gave up 5 bases and J gave up 6 bases; unmatched junction bases: 7. The CDR3 loop is CASSRRGGSAGELFF. The CDR3 region has the DNA TGTGCCAGCAGTCGGCGGGGGGGCTCGGCCGGGGAGCTGTTTTTT.